This entry lists 30 T cell receptor beta chains sequenced from one sample in a study of cytomegalovirus exposure and HLA in healthy donors. PCR employed 60 Vbeta and 13 Jbeta primers. The table came from immunoSEQ multiplex PCR; TCRdb's copy has only in-frame clones and leaves some out. The sample carries 50,000 or so clones, roughly 80% recorded once. Specimen: PBMCs. These receptors all come from a woman in her forties in good health and CMV-seropositive.

The chain combines TRBV10-3 with TRBJ1-6, with D perhaps TRBD1 (5 bases). Germline V gene sequence: CDR1 ENHRY, CDR2 SYGVKD. The ends were cut back, 0 bases at V and 10 bases at J, with 13 bases in the middle. This CDR3 has 15 amino acids. The CDR3 protein is CAISESTGAWSPLHF. The DNA for the CDR3 is TGTGCCATCAGTGAGTCGACTGGGGCTTGGTCACCCCTCCACTTT.

This clone appeared once. The gene calls are TRBV2 and TRBJ1-5; TRBD1 is a possible D gene (6 bases). This CDR3 comprises 13 residues. Per germline, CDR1 SNHLY and CDR2 FYNNEI. Trimming removed 6 bases at V and 6 bases at J, with 12 bases between. The CDR3 loop is CASRGAFGQPQHF. The CDR3 nucleotides read TGTGCCAGCAGGGGGGCGTTCGGTCAGCCCCAGCATTTT. The full variable domain, with the rest looked up from reference TRBV2 and TRBJ1-5, is EPEVTQTPSHQVTQMGQEVILRCVPISNHLYFYWYRQILGQKVEFLVSFYNNEISEKSEIFDDQFSVERPDGSNFTLKIRSTKLEDSAMYFCASRGAFGQPQHFGDGTRLSIL.

The genes are TRBV5-1 and TRBJ1-2; TRBD1 matches 8 bases. This CDR3 has 12 residues. V lost 3 bases to trimming and J lost 6 bases; unmatched junction nucleotides: 1. Germline values: CDR1 SGHRS, CDR2 YFSETQ. The CDR3 reads CASSWTGNGYTF. As DNA, the CDR3 is TGCGCCAGCAGCTGGACAGGGAATGGCTACACCTTC.

This clone was recorded a few times. The rearrangement joins TRBV5-1 to TRBJ1-1; TRBD1 matches at 9 bases. This CDR3 is built from 16 residues. Germline CDR1 and CDR2: SGHRS and YFSETQ. J was trimmed by 6 bases and V by 3 bases; bases with no gene match: 12. In DNA, the CDR3 is TGCGCCAGCAGCTCGGCAAGTCCGGGACAGGGCGCTGAAGCTTTCTTT. Protein product: CASSSASPGQGAEAFF.

A single count supports this clone. The genes are TRBV30 and TRBJ1-6; D might be TRBD1 (6 bases). Germline assignment: CDR1 GTSNPN and CDR2 SVGIG (reference sequence). The CDR3 runs to 15 residues. Between the trimmed V and J ends, which lost 0 bases and 7 bases, there was a span of 13 bases. CDR3 residues: CAWSVQGLGNSPLHF. In DNA, the CDR3 is TGTGCCTGGAGTGTACAGGGTTTGGGAAATTCACCCCTCCACTTT.

This clone was counted only a few times. This chain joins TRBV4-1 and TRBJ1-6, with a possible D match to TRBD1 (6 bases). CDR1 is MGHRA and CDR2 is YSYEKL in the germline V gene. Trimming removed 5 bases from V and 9 bases from J, with 14 bases in between. This CDR3 is 14 amino acids long. The DNA for the CDR3 is TGCGCCAGCAGCTATCCCGGGACACCTTCACCCCTCCACTTT. Residues: CASSYPGTPSPLHF.

This chain connects TRBV4-3 to TRBJ1-2, with D tentatively TRBD1 (5 bases). The CDR3 spans 16 residues. Germline V gene sequence: CDR1 LGHNA, CDR2 YSLEER. V was cut by 1 base and J by 3 bases, with 15 bases left in between. CDR3 in DNA: TGCGCCAGCAGCCAAGGCCGGGGGAGGGTGGACTATGGCTACACCTTC. Its protein product is CASSQGRGRVDYGYTF.

The rearrangement joins TRBV5-1 to TRBJ2-7; no definite D call. V lost 1 base to trimming and J lost 3 bases, with 8 bases between them. Germline CDR1 reads SGHRS; CDR2 reads YFSETQ. The CDR3 length is 13 residues. CDR3 in DNA: TGCGCCAGCAGCTTGACCGTCGGCTACGAGCAGTACTTC. Its translation: CASSLTVGYEQYF.

The chain uses TRBV18 and TRBJ1-3; D unresolved. Germline values: CDR1 KGHSH, CDR2 LQKENI. The CDR3 is 16 amino acids. Trimming cost V 5 bases and J 0 bases, with 14 bases left between them. The CDR3 DNA sequence: TGTGCCAGCTCAAGTAACCAGACATTCTCTGGAAACACCATATATTTT. The encoded protein is CASSSNQTFSGNTIYF.

The chain carries TRBV19 and TRBJ1-5, with D tentatively TRBD1 (6 bases). V was shortened by 3 bases and J by 5 bases, with 11 bases between the two germline ends. This CDR3 is built from 14 residues. The V gene's germline CDR1 is LNHDA and CDR2 SQIVND (reference sequence). CDR3 sequence reads: CASSISGGDQPQHF. In DNA form, the CDR3 reads TGTGCCAGTAGTATCTCGGGGGGCGATCAGCCCCAGCATTTT.

J is TRBJ1-2 and V is TRBV19, with D unclear. Deletions cut 4 bases from V and 6 bases from J, with 12 bases between. The CDR3 consists of 13 residues. Germline CDR1 and CDR2: LNHDA and SQIVND (reference sequence). CDR3 bases: TGTGCCAGTAGTAAAGACGGAGGAAATGGCTACACCTTC. It yields the protein CASSKDGGNGYTF.

V is TRBV18 and J is TRBJ2-1; 7 nucleotides agree with TRBD2. Germline V gene sequence: CDR1 KGHSH, CDR2 LQKENI. V lost 2 bases to trimming and J lost 4 bases; unmatched junction nucleotides: 8. The CDR3 is 16 amino acids. The CDR3 region is CASSPNPQGGYNEQFF. CDR3 sequence (DNA): TGTGCCAGCTCACCAAATCCTCAGGGAGGGTACAATGAGCAGTTCTTC.

This sequence joins TRBV7-2 and TRBJ2-7, with a weak D call TRBD2 (7 bases). V was pared by 5 bases and J by 7 bases, with 21 bases between. The germline gives CDR1 SGHTA, CDR2 FQGNSA. The CDR3 is made up of 15 amino acids. Here the CDR3 DNA reads TGTGCCAGCAGCGCAATTATGGGGGGGCAGGGAGAGCAGTACTTC. Protein product: CASSAIMGGQGEQYF.

CDR3 protein: CASSYGRGGETDTQYF. CDR3 bases: TGTGCCAGCAGCTACGGGCGGGGGGGTGAAACAGATACGCAGTATTTT. This chain joins TRBV7-6 and TRBJ2-3, with 9 nucleotides matching TRBD2. Per germline, CDR1 SGHVS and CDR2 FNYEAQ. This CDR3 contains 16 residues. V lost 4 bases, J lost 3 bases, and 8 bases stayed unmatched.

This chain joins TRBV7-2 and TRBJ2-1, with 9 bases that match TRBD2. The V segment lost 5 bases and the J segment 5 bases; nucleotides outside the gene matches: 13. Germline V CDR1 and CDR2: SGHTA, FQGNSA. The CDR3 totals 17 residues. The CDR3 loop reads CASSLSGGPGADNEQFF. In nucleotides, the CDR3 is TGTGCCAGCAGCCTTAGCGGGGGACCCGGGGCAGACAATGAGCAGTTCTTC.

The J gene is TRBJ1-4, the V gene TRBV10-3, with 7 positions matching TRBD1. Unmatched junction bases numbered 3, after V lost 6 bases and J lost 5 bases. CDR3 size: 13 residues. Germline V CDR1 and CDR2: ENHRY, SYGVKD. Here the CDR3 reads CAIRDRMNEKLFF. CDR3 nucleotide sequence: TGTGCCATCAGGGACAGGATGAATGAAAAACTGTTTTTT.

The V gene is TRBV15, the J gene TRBJ2-3; D call uncertain. Germline V gene data show CDR1 as LNHNV and CDR2 as YYDKDF (reference sequence). This CDR3 is 15 amino acids long. Trimming left V 0 bases short and J 1 base short, with 8 bases between. This chain's CDR3 is CATSRDPVGTDTQYF. As DNA, the CDR3 is TGTGCCACCAGCAGAGATCCGGTAGGCACAGATACGCAGTATTTT.

This chain joins TRBV7-9 and TRBJ1-2; 7 bases line up with TRBD1. Germline-derived CDR1 and CDR2 are SEHNR and FQNEAQ (reference sequence). V lost 5 bases, J lost 4 bases, and 10 bases stayed unmatched. CDR3 size: 15 residues. The CDR3, as DNA: TGTGCCAGCAGCCCGTGGGGACAGAGCACCTATGGCTACACCTTC. Translating it yields CASSPWGQSTYGYTF.

As for this clone: Other DNA sequences in this sample translate to the same CDR3. The chain has TRBV30 and TRBJ2-3; D not resolved. Germline loops: CDR1 GTSNPN, CDR2 SVGIG (reference sequence). The germline V and J ends were trimmed by 0 bases and 5 bases, with 6 bases remaining between them. The CDR3 extends over 12 amino acids. CDR3 sequence reads: CAWSVGGDTQYF. The CDR3 DNA follows: TGTGCCTGGAGTGTAGGCGGAGATACGCAGTATTTT.

The chain employs TRBV4-3 and TRBJ1-2; perhaps TRBD1 as D (5 bases). Trimming cost V 1 base and J 2 bases, with 14 bases left between them. Germline-derived CDR1 and CDR2 are LGHNA and YSLEER. The CDR3 consists of 16 residues. The CDR3 spells CASSQGPRGTNYGYTF. DNA of the CDR3: TGCGCCAGCAGCCAAGGGCCCCGGGGGACCAACTATGGCTACACCTTC.

For the CDR3, the DNA is TGTGCCAGCAGCCTGGACAGGCCTAACTATGGCTACACCTTC. Protein product: CASSLDRPNYGYTF. The rearrangement joins TRBV2 to TRBJ1-2; 7 bases match TRBD1. The V gene's germline CDR1 is SNHLY and CDR2 FYNNEI. The CDR3 length is 14 residues. Germline trimming cut 6 bases from V and 0 bases from J; bases unmatched to any gene: 4.

This chain joins TRBV10-3 and TRBJ2-2; 7 nucleotides match TRBD1. Germline assignment: CDR1 ENHRY and CDR2 SYGVKD. The CDR3 extends over 18 amino acids. The V and J ends lost 2 bases and 0 bases, in that order; junction bases with no gene match: 9. The CDR3 protein is CAISEDRAGPPNTGELFF. The DNA for the CDR3 is TGTGCCATCAGTGAGGACAGGGCCGGGCCCCCGAACACCGGGGAGCTGTTTTTT.

This clone has a handful of counts. The chain recombines TRBV7-2 with TRBJ2-7; 10 bases agree with TRBD1. V trimming: 7 bases; J trimming: 2 bases; junction bases outside the gene matches: 8. The CDR3 has 15 residues. CDR1 and CDR2 from the germline V gene are SGHTA and FQGNSA. The CDR3 spells CASNNGGQGAYEQYF. The CDR3 DNA reads TGTGCCAGCAACAATGGTGGACAGGGGGCCTACGAGCAGTACTTC.

This rearrangement joins TRBV7-9 to TRBJ1-6; D is undetermined. CDR1 and CDR2 (germline): SEHNR, FQNEAQ (reference sequence). Trimming removed 5 bases at V and 13 bases at J, with 9 bases between. The CDR3 consists of 11 residues. This chain's CDR3 is CASSPHRPLHF. The CDR3 DNA sequence: TGTGCCAGCAGCCCCCACCGGCCCCTCCACTTT.

This clone was seen just once. The chain is built from TRBV11-2 and TRBJ2-3; 13 nucleotides agree with TRBD2. The V and J ends lost 5 bases and 2 bases, in that order; junction bases with no gene match: 10. Germline CDR1 reads SGHAT; CDR2 reads FQNNGV. The CDR3 totals 18 residues. The CDR3 protein is CASSPVGGLAGITDTQYF. In nucleotides, the CDR3 is TGTGCCAGCAGCCCGGTTGGGGGACTAGCGGGGATCACAGATACGCAGTATTTT.

The chain links TRBV18 to TRBJ2-5; D unresolved. In germline, CDR1 is KGHSH, CDR2 LQKENI. The length of the CDR3 is 13 residues. V was shortened by 0 bases and J by 4 bases, with 6 bases between the two germline ends. The CDR3 loop reads CASSPPEIETQYF. Here the CDR3 DNA reads TGTGCCAGCTCACCACCGGAGATAGAGACCCAGTACTTC.

The chain employs TRBV4-2 and TRBJ1-2; 7 bases are a match to TRBD1. Germline loops: CDR1 LGHNA, CDR2 YNFKEQ. The CDR3 sequence is 15 residues long. With 1 base clipped from V and 3 bases from J, the junction kept 5 bases outside the gene matches. The CDR3: CASSQAAGTDYGYTF. For the CDR3, the DNA is TGTGCCAGCAGCCAAGCGGCCGGGACAGACTATGGCTACACCTTC.

The chain joins TRBV27 to TRBJ2-7; weak D call: TRBD1 (6 bases). Germline CDR1 is MNHEY and CDR2 is SMNVEV (reference sequence). Between the trimmed V and J ends, which lost 6 bases and 0 bases, there was a span of 12 bases. The CDR3 is made up of 14 amino acids. CDR3 in DNA: TGTGCCAGCAGAGGGACATCGAGCTCCTACGAGCAGTACTTC. It specifies CASRGTSSSYEQYF.

The rearrangement joins TRBV9 to TRBJ1-2; unclear D gene. Germline CDR1 is SGDLS and CDR2 is YYNGEE. The CDR3 totals 13 residues. V shed 0 bases and J shed 5 bases, with 8 bases lying between them. The CDR3 is CASSVGGTYGYTF. The DNA of the CDR3 is TGTGCCAGCAGCGTAGGCGGTACTTATGGCTACACCTTC.

The rearrangement joins TRBV7-3 to TRBJ1-1; 11 nucleotides match TRBD1. Germline values: CDR1 SGHTA, CDR2 FQGTGA. V was pared by 2 bases and J by 0 bases, with 11 bases of the junction left unmatched. CDR3 length: 19 amino acids. The CDR3 reads CASSLFDLGQGDVNTEAFF. CDR3 DNA: TGTGCCAGCAGCTTATTTGACTTGGGACAGGGGGATGTGAACACTGAAGCTTTCTTT.